This TCR beta chain stems from a study of OX40 agonist ivuxolimab in advanced cancers. Profiled with immunoSEQ multiplex PCR; TCRdb holds only in-frame clones, not every one. The sample includes 69,000 or so clones, about four fifths of them seen just once. Points on this clone: The antigen remains undetermined.

The CDR3 is 13 residues long. Germline CDR1 SGHDN, CDR2 FVKESK. The germline V and J ends were trimmed by 4 bases and 4 bases, with 7 bases remaining between them. Findings and limits, study-wide: Expanded clones were, on average, more numerous among CD8+ T cells than CD4+. Some nonresponders additionally presented with little normalized T-cell clonal expansion.

The specimen was CD4+ or CD8+ T cells sorted from blood, collected in a trial of the OX40 agonist ivuxolimab. The source of this sequence is an adult with an advanced solid tumor such as melanoma, head and neck, liver or kidney cancer. The chain is built from TRBV14 and TRBJ2-2; the D gene is possibly TRBD1 (5 bases). Written as DNA, the CDR3 is TGTGCCAGCAGCCGACAGTTCACCGGGGAGCTGTTTTTT. This gives the protein CASSRQFTGELFF.